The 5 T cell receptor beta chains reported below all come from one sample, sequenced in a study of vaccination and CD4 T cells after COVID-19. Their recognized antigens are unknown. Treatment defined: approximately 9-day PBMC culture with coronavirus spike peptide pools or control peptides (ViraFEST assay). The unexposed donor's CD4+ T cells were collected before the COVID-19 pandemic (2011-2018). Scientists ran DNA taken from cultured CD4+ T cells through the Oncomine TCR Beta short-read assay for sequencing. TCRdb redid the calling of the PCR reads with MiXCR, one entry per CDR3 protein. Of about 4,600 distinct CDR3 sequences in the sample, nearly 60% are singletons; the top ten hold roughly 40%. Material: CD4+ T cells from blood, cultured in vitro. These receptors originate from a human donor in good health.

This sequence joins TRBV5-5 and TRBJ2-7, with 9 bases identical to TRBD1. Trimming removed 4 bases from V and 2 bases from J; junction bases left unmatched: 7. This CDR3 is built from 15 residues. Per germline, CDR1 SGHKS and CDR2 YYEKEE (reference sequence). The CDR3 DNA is TGTGCCAGCAGCCGACGGACAGGGGATGCCTACGAGCAGTACTTC. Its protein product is CASSRRTGDAYEQYF.

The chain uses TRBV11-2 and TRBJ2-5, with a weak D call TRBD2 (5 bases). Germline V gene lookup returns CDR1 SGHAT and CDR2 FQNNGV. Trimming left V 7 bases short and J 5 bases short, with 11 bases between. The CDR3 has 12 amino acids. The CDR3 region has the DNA TGTGCCAGCATGAGGAGGTTGGAGACCCAGTACTTC. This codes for CASMRRLETQYF.

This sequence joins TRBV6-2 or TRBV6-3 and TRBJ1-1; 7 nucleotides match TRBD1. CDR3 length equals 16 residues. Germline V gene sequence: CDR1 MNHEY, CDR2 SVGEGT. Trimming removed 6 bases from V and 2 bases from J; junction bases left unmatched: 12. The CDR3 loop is CASRLQTGTANTEAFF. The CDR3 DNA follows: TGTGCCAGCAGGTTACAAACCGGGACAGCTAACACTGAAGCTTTCTTT.

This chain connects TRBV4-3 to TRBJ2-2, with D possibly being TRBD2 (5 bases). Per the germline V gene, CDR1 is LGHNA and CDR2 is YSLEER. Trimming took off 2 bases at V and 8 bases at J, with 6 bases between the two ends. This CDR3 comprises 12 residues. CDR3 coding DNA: TGCGCCAGCAGCCAACCGGGGGGGGAGCTGTTTTTT. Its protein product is CASSQPGGELFF.

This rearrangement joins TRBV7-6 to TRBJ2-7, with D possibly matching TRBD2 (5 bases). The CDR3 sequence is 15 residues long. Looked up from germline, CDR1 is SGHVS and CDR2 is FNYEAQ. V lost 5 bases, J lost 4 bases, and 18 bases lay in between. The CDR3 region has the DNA TGTGCCAGCAGCCCGTACACGCCCCGGGGATACGAGCAGTACTTC. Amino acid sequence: CASSPYTPRGYEQYF.